The rows below give T cell receptor beta chains drawn from one sample of a study of T cell responses to AZD1222 COVID-19 vaccine. The method was immunoSEQ multiplex PCR; TCRdb's version includes in-frame clones alone and lacks a portion of them. The sample has 65,000 to 75,000 clones; around 80% are singletons. The sample in question was peripheral blood, obtained 28 days after the second AZD1222 dose. These TCRs come from an adult who received the AZD1222 COVID-19 vaccine. The CDR3 runs from the conserved cysteine through the conserved F or W. The order of the fields is D gene, V gene, J gene, clone size, CDR3 DNA, CDR3 protein. A D gene is named only where the DNA matches it firmly. A clone size is listed for some rows: how often the clone was seen (once, few, many), or a class if it is expanded.

TRBD2,TRBV12-3/TRBV12-4,TRBJ2-7,once,TGTGCCAGCAAACCGGCTAGCGGCTACGAGCAGTACTTC,CASKPASGYEQYF
TRBD2,TRBV28,TRBJ2-3,NA,TGTGCCAGCAGTTCAGCGGGAGCTGGGACAGATACGCAGTATTTT,CASSSAGAGTDTQYF
NA,TRBV7-3,TRBJ2-3,NA,TGTGCCAGCAGCCCTAGCCACTGGTCGGGTACGCAGTATTTT,CASSPSHWSGTQYF
TRBD1,TRBV18,TRBJ1-5,NA,TGTGCCAGCTCACCGGGACAGCTAGCTGGGCCCCAGCATTTT,CASSPGQLAGPQHF
TRBD2,TRBV7-9,TRBJ2-5,once,TGTGCCAGCAGCGGCAAGGCTAGCGGACCAATCCAAGAGACCCAGTACTTC,CASSGKASGPIQETQYF
NA,TRBV28,TRBJ2-3,NA,TGTGCCAGCAGTTCCCCCGGAAGGGGGGCCACAGATACGCAGTATTTT,CASSSPGRGATDTQYF
TRBD1,TRBV28,TRBJ1-1,NA,TGTGCCAGCAGATCAAATATCTGGGACAGGGGGCGGGAGTCTGAAGCTTTCTTT,CASRSNIWDRGRESEAFF
NA,TRBV9,TRBJ2-1,NA,TGTGCCAGCAGCGTAGATGGTGGGCAGGGCTCCTACAATGAGCAGTTCTTC,CASSVDGGQGSYNEQFF
TRBD2,TRBV4-2,TRBJ2-1,few,TGTGCCAGCAGCCAAGATCAATGGGGACTAGCGGGACAAAATGAGCAGTTCTTC,CASSQDQWGLAGQNEQFF
NA,TRBV6-4,TRBJ2-3,NA,TGTGCCAGCAGTGTAACTAACTTCACGCAGTATTTT,CASSVTNFTQYF
NA,TRBV30,TRBJ2-2,NA,TGTGCGTGCCGGCCATTCAGCACCGGGGAGCTGTTTTTT,CACRPFSTGELFF
TRBD2,TRBV5-1,TRBJ2-1,NA,TGCGCCAGCAGCTTGGGTCCTAGCGGAGACAATGAGCAGTTCTTC,CASSLGPSGDNEQFF
TRBD1,TRBV27,TRBJ1-2,NA,TGTGCCAGCAGTCCGCCGGACAGGGGGGGCTACACCTTC,CASSPPDRGGYTF
NA,TRBV5-1,TRBJ2-2,once,TGCGCCAGCAGCTTGGACTCCCCGGGCGGGGAGCTGTTTTTT,CASSLDSPGGELFF
TRBD2,TRBV4-1,TRBJ2-3,NA,TGCGCCAGCAGCTCGTCGACTAGCGGGAGCGGCACAGATACGCAGTATTTT,CASSSSTSGSGTDTQYF
NA,TRBV3-1/TRBV3-2,TRBJ1-2,few,TGTGCCAGCAGCCAAGTGTTCGGGTTTAACTATGGCTACACCTTC,CASSQVFGFNYGYTF
NA,TRBV30,TRBJ2-7,NA,TGTGCCTGGACCGACGGTACCTACGAGCAGTACTTC,CAWTDGTYEQYF
NA,TRBV5-1,TRBJ1-1,NA,TGCGCCAGCAGCTTGGGGTCGGGTCGGGACACTGAAGCTTTCTTT,CASSLGSGRDTEAFF
NA,TRBV12-3/TRBV12-4,TRBJ2-3,NA,TGTGCCACCCAGTGGGGCCGCACAGATACGCAGTATTTT,CATQWGRTDTQYF
NA,TRBV23-1,TRBJ1-1,NA,TGCGCCAGCAGATTCTTTGACTTGAACACTGAAGCTTTCTTT,CASRFFDLNTEAFF
NA,TRBV29-1,TRBJ2-5,NA,TGCAGCGTTGATGATCAGGTTGCCTGGGAGACCCAGTACTTC,CSVDDQVAWETQYF
NA,TRBV3-1/TRBV3-2,TRBJ2-7,NA,TGTGCCAGCAGCCGCGAGGGTGGCGGCGAGCAGTACTTC,CASSREGGGEQYF
TRBD1,TRBV19,TRBJ2-2,NA,TGTGCCAGTAGTTCTCGAACAGGGGTCCCCGGGGAGCTGTTTTTT,CASSSRTGVPGELFF
NA,TRBV18,TRBJ2-2,NA,TGTGCCAGCTCACCAATTGACACAGCGAGGGGGGAGCTGTTTTTT,CASSPIDTARGELFF
NA,TRBV27,TRBJ2-7,few,TGTGCCAGCAGTTTGGGGGACTCCTACGAGCAGTACTTC,CASSLGDSYEQYF
NA,TRBV5-1,TRBJ1-1,NA,TGCGCCAGCAGCCGACAGGATAAGAACACTGAAGCTTTCTTT,CASSRQDKNTEAFF
TRBD1,TRBV4-2,TRBJ1-1,NA,TGTGCCAGCAGCCCTTATAATAAGGGGGCGGTAGGGACTGAAGCTTTCTTT,CASSPYNKGAVGTEAFF
NA,TRBV5-1,TRBJ1-1,NA,TGCGCCAGCAGCTTGGAGGGTTGGGAAGCTTTCTTT,CASSLEGWEAFF
NA,TRBV29-1,TRBJ2-3,NA,TGCAGCGTTGGTTTTGTAGATACGCAGTATTTT,CSVGFVDTQYF
NA,TRBV12-3/TRBV12-4,TRBJ1-5,NA,TGTGCCAGCAGTACCGGGGGACCCCAGCATTTT,CASSTGGPQHF
NA,TRBV5-6,TRBJ1-4,NA,TGTGCCAGCAGCGGACTAACGACAGCAACTAATGAAAAACTGTTTTTT,CASSGLTTATNEKLFF
NA,TRBV9,TRBJ1-5,NA,TGTGCCAGCGGTATGGAGGATCAGCCCCAGCATTTT,CASGMEDQPQHF
NA,TRBV29-1,TRBJ1-2,NA,TGCAGCGTTGAAGAGGGCAGCCTAAGGGATGGCTACACCTTC,CSVEEGSLRDGYTF
TRBD2,TRBV3-1/TRBV3-2,TRBJ2-5,NA,TGTGCCAGCAGCCACCTACCATCACAGGGACTAGCGCGTCAAGAGACCCAGTACTTC,CASSHLPSQGLARQETQYF
TRBD1,TRBV7-9,TRBJ1-1,few,TGTGCCAGCAGCAGACAGGGGGGGAACACTGAAGCTTTCTTT,CASSRQGGNTEAFF
TRBD1,TRBV30,TRBJ1-6,NA,TGTGCCTGGAGTCAAAAGGGGACAGGGAATTCACCCCTCCACTTT,CAWSQKGTGNSPLHF
TRBD2,TRBV5-4,TRBJ2-1,NA,TGTGCCAGCAGCTTGGGAAGTAGCGGGGGGGTTAATGAGCAGTTCTTC,CASSLGSSGGVNEQFF
NA,TRBV28,TRBJ1-1,few,TGTGCCAGCAGCTCAGCAGTGGAGAACACTGAAGCTTTCTTT,CASSSAVENTEAFF
NA,TRBV18,TRBJ1-4,NA,TGTGCCAGCTCACGTCGTAGGGGAATGGATGAAAAACTGTTTTTT,CASSRRRGMDEKLFF
NA,TRBV19,TRBJ2-2,NA,TGTGCCAGTAGTATTCCGGTGGGGCTCGGGGAGCTGTTTTTT,CASSIPVGLGELFF
NA,TRBV7-6,TRBJ1-1,few,TGTGCCAGCAGCTTAGGGGTATACAGTGAAGCTTTCTTT,CASSLGVYSEAFF
NA,TRBV10-3,TRBJ1-6,NA,TGTGCCATCAGTGAGTCCTCTCACTCACCCCTCCACTTT,CAISESSHSPLHF
NA,TRBV6-5,TRBJ2-7,NA,TGTGCCAGCAGTTACGGGGACCGATCCTACGAGCAGTACTTC,CASSYGDRSYEQYF
TRBD2,TRBV9,TRBJ2-2,NA,TGTGCCAGCAGCGTAGCCGGGGAGGGCCGCCCCGGGGAGCTGTTTTTT,CASSVAGEGRPGELFF
NA,TRBV7-9,TRBJ2-2,NA,TGTGCCAGCAGCTTAGGACTTTCGGACTCCGGGGAGCTGTTTTTT,CASSLGLSDSGELFF
NA,TRBV29-1,TRBJ2-1,NA,TGCAGCGTTGATAAGGGTAGCTCCTACAATGAGCAGTTCTTC,CSVDKGSSYNEQFF
NA,TRBV2,TRBJ2-1,NA,TGTGCCAGCACTAGCTCTAAGGTCAATTTTGAGCAGTTCTTC,CASTSSKVNFEQFF
TRBD1,TRBV28,TRBJ2-1,few,TGTGCCAGCAGTCCGGACAGGGGCTACAATGAGCAGTTCTTC,CASSPDRGYNEQFF
NA,TRBV4-3,TRBJ2-3,NA,TGCGCCAGCAGCTCGGGAGATACGCAGTATTTT,CASSSGDTQYF
NA,TRBV2,TRBJ2-3,NA,TGTGCCAGCACACAGGGAGTGGTAAACACAGATACGCAGTATTTT,CASTQGVVNTDTQYF